These 14 T cell receptor beta chains were sequenced from one sample in a study of early T cells in non-severe SARS-CoV-2 infection. MiXCR was run by TCRdb on the 5' RACE reads, yielding one entry per CDR3 protein. The sample consists of tens of thousands of distinct CDR3 sequences, about 11% of them appearing once. The sequenced sample consisted of whole blood. These receptors all stem from an adult who was a healthcare worker with PCR-confirmed SARS-CoV-2 infection or an uninfected control (not recorded which).

This clonotype has only a few counts. The gene calls are TRBV4-2 and TRBJ1-4; D is undetermined. CDR1 and CDR2 from the germline V gene are LGHNA and YNFKEQ. The V end was cut by 0 bases, the J end by 7 bases, with 12 bases between. This CDR3 is built from 15 residues. CDR3: CASSQEERGGEKLFF. Here the CDR3 DNA reads TGTGCCAGCAGCCAAGAGGAGCGTGGAGGTGAAAAACTGTTTTTT.

This clonotype was counted a single time. The chain recombines TRBV18 with TRBJ1-2; no definite D call. Trimming removed 3 bases from V and 2 bases from J, with 7 bases in between. This CDR3 region has 13 residues. Germline V gene data show CDR1 as KGHSH and CDR2 as LQKENI. The CDR3 loop is CASSPGSNYGYTF. The CDR3 bases are TGTGCCAGCTCACCCGGAAGCAACTATGGCTACACCTTC.

In its sample, this clonotype was seen many times. V and J are TRBV4-1 and TRBJ2-7; D gene unclear. From germline, CDR1 is MGHRA and CDR2 YSYEKL. The CDR3 is 16 residues long. V lost 0 bases to trimming and J lost 0 bases, with 12 bases between them. The CDR3 nucleotides are TGCGCCAGCAGCCAAGAAGTGGGCAGAAGCTCCTACGAGCAGTACTTC. Translated, it gives CASSQEVGRSSYEQYF.

The rearrangement links TRBV6-6 to TRBJ1-1; 9 bases agree with TRBD1. The CDR3 loop spans 14 amino acids. V dropped 5 bases and J dropped 6; count of bases not matched to a gene: 7. The germline gives CDR1 MNHNY, CDR2 SVGAGI (reference sequence). CDR3 DNA: TGTGCCAGCAGTCCGGGACAGGGTTTGGCTGAAGCTTTCTTT. Protein product: CASSPGQGLAEAFF.

This clonotype was seen ten or more times. The J gene is TRBJ1-1, the V gene TRBV20-1, with TRBD1 matching 7 bases. The CDR3 is made up of 13 amino acids. Trimming removed 3 bases from V and 0 bases from J; junction bases left unmatched: 1. The germline V gene encodes CDR1 DFQATT and CDR2 SNEGSKA (reference sequence). The CDR3 DNA reads as TGCAGTGCTAGGACAGGGATGAACACTGAAGCTTTCTTT. This translates into CSARTGMNTEAFF.

This clonotype was counted ten times or more. The chain employs TRBV24-1 and TRBJ2-1, with 11 positions matching TRBD2. The CDR3 loop spans 16 amino acids. CDR1 is KGHDR, CDR2 SFDVKD, per germline. V trimming: 4 bases; J trimming: 4 bases; junction bases outside the gene matches: 5. CDR3 amino acids: CATSDPSSGGYNEQFF. CDR3 bases: TGTGCCACCAGTGACCCTTCTAGCGGGGGGTACAATGAGCAGTTCTTC.

This clonotype was seen ten or more times. J is TRBJ2-2 and V is TRBV9, with D unclear. The CDR3 has 13 amino acids. V shed 0 bases and J shed 6 bases, with 6 bases lying between them. Germline lookup yields CDR1 SGDLS and CDR2 YYNGEE. CDR3 loop: CASSVGQPGELFF. Here the CDR3 DNA reads TGTGCCAGCAGCGTAGGGCAGCCCGGGGAGCTGTTTTTT.

A remark on this clonotype: A clone one base away is much larger, so this may be a read error. The V call is TRBV18, the J call TRBJ2-5; no definite D call. Germline CDR1 KGHSH, CDR2 LQKENI. This CDR3 has 13 residues. CDR3 in DNA: TGTGTCAGCTCAGCTCTCCTCCAAGAGACCCAGTACTTC. Protein sequence: CVSSALLQETQYF.

This clonotype was detected only a few times. The rearrangement joins TRBV20-1 to TRBJ2-3; D remains unclear. The CDR3 sequence is 14 residues long. The germline gives CDR1 DFQATT, CDR2 SNEGSKA (reference sequence). Deletions cut 0 bases from V and 5 bases from J, with 12 bases between. The CDR3 reads CSARDRLLQDTQYF. CDR3 nucleotides: TGCAGTGCTAGAGATCGTCTTCTCCAAGATACGCAGTATTTT.

This clonotype was seen at least ten times. Since no conserved phenylalanine or tryptophan closes the CDR3, a read error is the likely cause. The CDR3 DNA reads TGTGCCTGGAGTCCACAAGGTAACAGGGGAGCCTACGAGCAGTACCTC. Its protein is CAWSPQGNRGAYEQYL. This chain connects TRBV30 to TRBJ2-7; 7 bases map to TRBD1. The ends lost 2 bases at V and 2 bases at J; junction bases unmatched: 12. Germline V gene lookup returns CDR1 GTSNPN and CDR2 SVGIG (reference sequence). This CDR3 has 16 residues.

This clonotype was observed a few times. The chain employs TRBV2 and TRBJ2-3, with D perhaps TRBD2 (7 bases). The CDR3 runs 15 residues. Germline values: CDR1 SNHLY, CDR2 FYNNEI. V was trimmed by 1 base and J by 3 bases, leaving 11 bases between them. The CDR3 region is CASSEVGGPTDTQYF. CDR3 nucleotide sequence: TGTGCCAGCAGTGAAGTGGGGGGGCCGACAGATACGCAGTATTTT.

V and J are TRBV12-3 or TRBV12-4 and TRBJ2-7; D may be TRBD1 or TRBD2 (5 bases each). This CDR3 has 14 residues. Trimming took off 4 bases at V and 3 bases at J, with 13 bases between the two ends. DNA for the CDR3: TGTGCCAGCAGTTCTTACGGGACCCTCTACGAGCAGTACTTC. It translates to CASSSYGTLYEQYF.

This clonotype was seen at least ten times. This rearrangement joins TRBV5-4 to TRBJ1-1; TRBD1 is a possible D gene (5 bases). V gave up 4 bases and J gave up 1 base, with 14 bases separating them. Germline lookup yields CDR1 SGHNT and CDR2 YYREEE (reference sequence). This CDR3 spans 15 amino acids. In DNA form, the CDR3 reads TGTGCCAGCAGCCGAGGGACGGGCTCGAACACTGAAGCTTTCTTT. Amino acids: CASSRGTGSNTEAFF. The full variable domain, rest sourced from reference TRBV5-4 and TRBJ1-1, is ETGVTQSPTHLIKTRGQQVTLRCSSQSGHNTVSWYQQALGQGPQFIFQYYREEENGRGNFPPRFSGLQFPNYSSELNVNALELDDSALYLCASSRGTGSNTEAFFGQGTRLTVV.

At least ten counts were recorded for this clonotype. This chain links TRBV29-1 with TRBJ2-5; TRBD2 might be the D (5 bases). Germline V gene sequence: CDR1 SQVTM, CDR2 ANQGSEA. The CDR3 contains 12 residues. The CDR3 loop reads CRVGQPAGTQYF. The CDR3 DNA is TGCAGAGTAGGGCAGCCGGCGGGGACCCAGTACTTC.